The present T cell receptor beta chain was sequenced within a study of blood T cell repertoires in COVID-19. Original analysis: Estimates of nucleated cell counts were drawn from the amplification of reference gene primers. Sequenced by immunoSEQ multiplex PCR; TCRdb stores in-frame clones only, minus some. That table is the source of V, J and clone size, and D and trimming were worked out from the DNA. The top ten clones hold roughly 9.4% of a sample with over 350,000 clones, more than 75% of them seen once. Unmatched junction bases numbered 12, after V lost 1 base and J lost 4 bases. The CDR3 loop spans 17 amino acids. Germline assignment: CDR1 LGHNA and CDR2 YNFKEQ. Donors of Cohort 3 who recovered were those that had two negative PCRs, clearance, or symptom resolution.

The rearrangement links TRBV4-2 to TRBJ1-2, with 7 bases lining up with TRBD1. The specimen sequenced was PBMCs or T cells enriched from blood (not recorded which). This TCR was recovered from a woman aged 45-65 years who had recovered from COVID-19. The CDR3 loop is CASSQGDLGQIRYGYTF. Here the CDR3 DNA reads TGTGCCAGCAGCCAAGGAGATTTGGGACAGATTCGCTATGGCTACACCTTC.